These T cell receptor beta chains were read from a single sample in a study of blood T cell repertoires in COVID-19. Generated by immunoSEQ multiplex PCR, the TCRdb table keeps only in-frame clones and is missing some. The sample has about 86,000 clones, 85% seen once. The source material was peripheral blood. The source is a man aged 50-59 years with acute or convalescent COVID-19. Each CDR3 is given with its conserved first and last residue. Each record gives: D gene, J gene, clone size, V gene, CDR3 DNA, CDR3 protein. The D gene is left open where the match is weak. Not all rows give a size; the values are once, few, many and, for expanded clones, a class.

D: .
J: TRBJ2-2
size: .
V: TRBV7-9
DNA: TGTGCCAGCAGCGTACAGGGAGACACCGGGGAGCTGTTTTTT
CDR3: CASSVQGDTGELFF

D: .
J: TRBJ2-5
size: .
V: TRBV7-9
DNA: TGTGCCAGCAGCTTATCGGAAGAGACCCAGTACTTC
CDR3: CASSLSEETQYF

D: TRBD2
J: TRBJ2-3
size: .
V: TRBV9
DNA: TGTGCCAGCAGCGTAGTAGGACTAGCGGGAGGGAGCACAGATACGCAGTATTTT
CDR3: CASSVVGLAGGSTDTQYF

D: TRBD2
J: TRBJ2-2
size: few
V: TRBV10-1
DNA: TGCGCCAGCAGTGCAACCGGGGGGAGCGGGGAGCTGTTTTTT
CDR3: CASSATGGSGELFF

D: TRBD1
J: TRBJ1-3
size: few
V: TRBV5-6
DNA: TGTGCCAGCAGCTTAACGGGGACAGGGTCGACGGGAAACACCATATATTTT
CDR3: CASSLTGTGSTGNTIYF

D: .
J: TRBJ2-1
size: once
V: TRBV18
DNA: TGTGCCAGCTCACCACCGGGGGGTTACAATGAGCAGTTCTTC
CDR3: CASSPPGGYNEQFF

D: TRBD1
J: TRBJ2-7
size: .
V: TRBV5-4
DNA: TGTGCCAGCAGCTTTGACAGGGTATACGAGCAGTACTTC
CDR3: CASSFDRVYEQYF

D: .
J: TRBJ2-6
size: many
V: TRBV19
DNA: TGTGCCAGTAGAGGGAGCTCTGGGGCCAACGTCCTGACTTTC
CDR3: CASRGSSGANVLTF

D: .
J: TRBJ2-5
size: .
V: TRBV6-6
DNA: TGTGCCAGCAGATCGGACACCGGGGGAGAGACCCAGTACTTC
CDR3: CASRSDTGGETQYF

D: TRBD2
J: TRBJ2-2
size: .
V: TRBV9
DNA: TGTGCCAGCAGCGCAGGGACTAGCGGGGGGACTCCGAACACCGGGGAGCTGTTTTTT
CDR3: CASSAGTSGGTPNTGELFF

D: .
J: TRBJ1-4
size: .
V: TRBV7-9
DNA: TGTGCCAGCAGCGTGGCCGGGGGAGATGAAAAACTGTTTTTT
CDR3: CASSVAGGDEKLFF

D: .
J: TRBJ2-5
size: .
V: TRBV4-1
DNA: TGCGCCAGCAGCCAAGACAAAGGGACTCGATACTTC
CDR3: CASSQDKGTRYF

D: .
J: TRBJ1-1
size: .
V: TRBV10-1
DNA: TGCGCCAGCAGTAAACAGGGGAACACTGAAGCTTTCTTT
CDR3: CASSKQGNTEAFF

D: TRBD1
J: TRBJ1-6
size: .
V: TRBV5-6
DNA: TGTGCCAGCAGCTTGGGGACAGGGACTTCACCCCTCCACTTT
CDR3: CASSLGTGTSPLHF

D: TRBD1
J: TRBJ1-2
size: .
V: TRBV29-1
DNA: TGCAGTGCTGAAGCGGGACAGGGGAGAGGGAACTATGGCTACACCTTC
CDR3: CSAEAGQGRGNYGYTF

D: TRBD1
J: TRBJ1-2
size: .
V: TRBV2
DNA: TGTGCCAGCAGTGCGTCCCAGGGGGCCTATGGCTACACCTTC
CDR3: CASSASQGAYGYTF

D: TRBD1
J: TRBJ2-3
size: .
V: TRBV7-2
DNA: TGTGCCAGCAGCTTAGGGACAGGGCCCGATACGCAGTATTTT
CDR3: CASSLGTGPDTQYF

D: TRBD2
J: TRBJ2-5
size: .
V: TRBV24-1
DNA: TGTGCCACCAGTGATTTAGGTTTGGGACTAGCGGGATCGGAGACCCAGTACTTC
CDR3: CATSDLGLGLAGSETQYF

D: TRBD2
J: TRBJ2-5
size: .
V: TRBV7-3
DNA: TGTGCCAGCAGCTTCAATAGCGGGAGTGCGGAGACCCAGTACTTC
CDR3: CASSFNSGSAETQYF

D: TRBD1
J: TRBJ1-6
size: .
V: TRBV7-2
DNA: TGTGCCAGCAGCTTATTAAAGGGACAGGGGAATTCACCCCTCCACTTT
CDR3: CASSLLKGQGNSPLHF

D: TRBD1
J: TRBJ2-2
size: .
V: TRBV14
DNA: TGTGCCAGCAGCCGGTTCTCCGGGACAGCGAACACCGGGGAGCTGTTTTTT
CDR3: CASSRFSGTANTGELFF

D: .
J: TRBJ2-7
size: few
V: TRBV7-9
DNA: TGTGCCAGCAGCACCCGGAGGGTCGGCGACGAGCAGTACTTC
CDR3: CASSTRRVGDEQYF

D: .
J: TRBJ2-3
size: few
V: TRBV10-2
DNA: TGCGCCAGCAGTGAGCAGAGGCCAGATACGCAGTATTTT
CDR3: CASSEQRPDTQYF

D: TRBD1
J: TRBJ1-4
size: .
V: TRBV7-9
DNA: TGTGCCAGCAGCCCCGGGACAGCTAATGAAAAACTGTTTTTT
CDR3: CASSPGTANEKLFF

D: TRBD2
J: TRBJ2-3
size: .
V: TRBV29-1
DNA: TGCAGCGTTCGACTAGCGGGGCCCACAGATACGCAGTATTTT
CDR3: CSVRLAGPTDTQYF

D: .
J: TRBJ1-1
size: .
V: TRBV3-1/TRBV3-2
DNA: TGTGCCAGCAGCCAAGGTCGAGGGTTTACTGAAGCTTTCTTT
CDR3: CASSQGRGFTEAFF

D: TRBD2
J: TRBJ2-5
size: once
V: TRBV6-2/TRBV6-3
DNA: TGTGCCAGCAGCCGGTTGCGGACTAGAGAGACCCAGTACTTC
CDR3: CASSRLRTRETQYF

D: TRBD1
J: TRBJ1-5
size: .
V: TRBV19
DNA: TGTGCCAGTAGTATATATACAGGGGGCAATCAGCCCCAGCATTTT
CDR3: CASSIYTGGNQPQHF

D: .
J: TRBJ2-1
size: .
V: TRBV28
DNA: TGTGCCAGCATTCCGGGCGCGGGGCATGAGCAGTTCTTC
CDR3: CASIPGAGHEQFF

D: TRBD1
J: TRBJ2-7
size: .
V: TRBV7-8
DNA: TGTGCCAGCAGCCCGAGCAGGGGGCCCGAGCAGTACTTC
CDR3: CASSPSRGPEQYF

D: .
J: TRBJ1-2
size: .
V: TRBV27
DNA: TGTGCCAGTAGTAACTATGGGGGCTTGGGCTACACCTTC
CDR3: CASSNYGGLGYTF

D: TRBD1
J: TRBJ1-4
size: .
V: TRBV4-2
DNA: TGTGCCAGCAGCCAAGGGACAGGGGGCCATAATGAAAAACTGTTTTTT
CDR3: CASSQGTGGHNEKLFF

D: .
J: TRBJ1-1
size: .
V: TRBV11-3
DNA: TGTGCCAGCAGCTTTCAGGGGAACACTGAAGCTTTCTTT
CDR3: CASSFQGNTEAFF

D: .
J: TRBJ2-7
size: .
V: TRBV19
DNA: TGTGCCAGTAGCCCCGGGAACTATCCCTACGAGCAGTACTTC
CDR3: CASSPGNYPYEQYF

D: TRBD2
J: TRBJ2-7
size: .
V: TRBV7-2
DNA: TGTGCCAGCAGCACAGGACTAGCGGGTGAGCAGTACTTC
CDR3: CASSTGLAGEQYF

D: TRBD1
J: TRBJ1-4
size: .
V: TRBV5-1
DNA: TGCGCCAGCAGCAAGGACAGGGAGGGTGAAAAACTGTTTTTT
CDR3: CASSKDREGEKLFF

D: .
J: TRBJ2-6
size: .
V: TRBV21-1
DNA: TGTGCCAGCAGCAACGCAGGGGAAACCTCTTCTGGGGCCAACGTCCTGACTTTC
CDR3: CASSNAGETSSGANVLTF

D: .
J: TRBJ1-1
size: .
V: TRBV27
DNA: TGTGCCAGCAGTCTCTACACAGATATGAACACTGAAGCTTTCTTT
CDR3: CASSLYTDMNTEAFF

D: .
J: TRBJ2-3
size: .
V: TRBV9
DNA: TGTGCCAGCAGCGTAAACTGGTTCGAGGCCACAGATACGCAGTATTTT
CDR3: CASSVNWFEATDTQYF

D: .
J: TRBJ1-5
size: .
V: TRBV5-5
DNA: TGTGCCAGCAGCTTGTCTGGGGGGGCTCAGGGGCAGCCCCAGCATTTT
CDR3: CASSLSGGAQGQPQHF

D: TRBD1
J: TRBJ2-3
size: .
V: TRBV5-5
DNA: TGTGCCAGCAGCGTAACTCCAGGGGGAGATACGCAGTATTTT
CDR3: CASSVTPGGDTQYF

D: .
J: TRBJ1-5
size: .
V: TRBV9
DNA: TGTGCCAGCAGCGTAGATGGAAGAGGCGGGAATCAGCCCCAGCATTTT
CDR3: CASSVDGRGGNQPQHF

D: TRBD2
J: TRBJ2-5
size: once
V: TRBV11-3
DNA: TGTGCCAGCAGCGCCGGGACTAGCACCATACAAGAGACCCAGTACTTC
CDR3: CASSAGTSTIQETQYF

D: .
J: TRBJ2-1
size: .
V: TRBV7-8
DNA: TGTGCCAGCAGCCCTGCGATGAATGAGCAGTTCTTC
CDR3: CASSPAMNEQFF

D: TRBD2
J: TRBJ2-7
size: .
V: TRBV2
DNA: TGTGCCAGCAGTGGAGGTAGCGGGAGGGGAAGCTCCTACGAGCAGTACTTC
CDR3: CASSGGSGRGSSYEQYF

D: .
J: TRBJ2-7
size: .
V: TRBV29-1
DNA: TGCAGCGTTGTCTCTCAGGGGAGCTCCTACGAGCAGTACTTC
CDR3: CSVVSQGSSYEQYF

D: .
J: TRBJ1-5
size: .
V: TRBV6-5
DNA: TGTGCCAGCAGTCCCAATAGCAATCAGCCCCAGCATTTT
CDR3: CASSPNSNQPQHF

D: TRBD1
J: TRBJ2-2
size: .
V: TRBV6-2/TRBV6-3
DNA: TGTGCCAGCAGTTACTCGGGCAGGGGGCACACCGGGGAGCTGTTTTTT
CDR3: CASSYSGRGHTGELFF

D: TRBD2
J: TRBJ2-3
size: .
V: TRBV6-2/TRBV6-3
DNA: TGTGCCAGCAGCCTAACTAGCGGGGTTACAGATACGCAGTATTTT
CDR3: CASSLTSGVTDTQYF

D: .
J: TRBJ1-1
size: .
V: TRBV27
DNA: TGTGCCACCGGGAGGGAGCTTAACACTGAAGCTTTCTTT
CDR3: CATGRELNTEAFF

D: .
J: TRBJ1-6
size: .
V: TRBV10-2
DNA: TGCGCCAGCAGTGATCCCCCAGGGGCGTCCTATAATTCACCCCTCCACTTT
CDR3: CASSDPPGASYNSPLHF

D: .
J: TRBJ2-5
size: .
V: TRBV20-1
DNA: TGCAGTCCGATCAGACAAGAGACCCAGTACTTC
CDR3: CSPIRQETQYF

D: TRBD1
J: TRBJ1-4
size: .
V: TRBV7-9
DNA: TGTGCCAGCAGACCGACAGGGGGTCGTGAAAAACTGTTTTTT
CDR3: CASRPTGGREKLFF